The 5 T cell receptor beta chains in this list originate from one sample, sequenced in a study of OX40 agonist ivuxolimab in advanced cancers. Sequenced by immunoSEQ multiplex PCR; TCRdb stores in-frame clones only, minus some. The sample carries tens of thousands of clones, more than 75% recorded once. Source: CD4+ or CD8+ T cells sorted from blood, taken in a trial of the OX40 agonist ivuxolimab. These receptors originate from an adult with an advanced solid tumor such as melanoma, head and neck, liver or kidney cancer.

This CDR3 reads CASSQLTGRAGTYEQYF. In nucleotides, the CDR3 is TGTGCCAGCAGCCAATTGACGGGGAGGGCCGGGACCTACGAGCAGTACTTC. This chain uses TRBV27 with TRBJ2-7; 7 bases map to TRBD2. With 6 bases clipped from V and 2 bases from J, the junction kept 16 bases outside the gene matches. The CDR3 extends over 17 amino acids. Germline CDR1 MNHEY, CDR2 SMNVEV (reference sequence).

This chain uses TRBV6-1 with TRBJ1-2; D perhaps matches TRBD1 (5 bases). The CDR3 contains 15 residues. V lost 6 bases, J lost 8 bases, and 22 bases lay in between. Germline lookup yields CDR1 MNHNS and CDR2 SASEGT. In DNA form, the CDR3 reads TGTGCCAGCAGGGATTATCAGGGATCCGGGCGGGGCTACACCTTC. This encodes CASRDYQGSGRGYTF.

The chain combines TRBV6-5 with TRBJ1-2; D call uncertain. V lost 6 bases and J lost 0, with 11 bases in between. The CDR3 runs to 14 residues. Germline values: CDR1 MNHEY, CDR2 SVGAGI. CDR3 amino acids: CASRNSAPNYGYTF. CDR3 coding DNA: TGTGCCAGCAGAAACAGTGCCCCTAACTATGGCTACACCTTC.

This chain uses TRBV11-3 with TRBJ2-5, with D possibly matching TRBD1 (6 bases). The germline V and J ends were trimmed by 5 bases and 2 bases, with 18 bases remaining between them. Germline V gene sequence: CDR1 SGHNT, CDR2 YENEEA. This CDR3 is built from 16 residues. CDR3 bases: TGTGCCAGCAGCCGCACCAGGGACCAGGGGCAAGAGACCCAGTACTTC. Its protein is CASSRTRDQGQETQYF.

The chain links TRBV5-1 to TRBJ2-3, with D possibly being TRBD1 or TRBD2 (5 bases each). With 5 bases removed from V and 2 bases from J, the gap between germline ends came to 18 bases. The CDR3 sequence is 16 residues long. Germline V gene sequence: CDR1 SGHRS, CDR2 YFSETQ. CDR3 DNA: TGCGCCAGCAGTCCCGGGGCGGTGCTTACCACAGATACGCAGTATTTT. It encodes CASSPGAVLTTDTQYF.